The 21 T cell receptor beta chains given below trace back to one sample, sequenced in a study of T cell responses to AZD1222 COVID-19 vaccine. Sequencing used immunoSEQ multiplex PCR; TCRdb keeps in-frame clones, though not all of them. Of 50,000 or so clones listed, roughly three quarters are singletons. Material: peripheral blood, obtained 28 days after the second AZD1222 dose. These receptors all come from an adult who received the AZD1222 COVID-19 vaccine.

The chain couples TRBV7-2 to TRBJ2-3, with 7 bases fitting TRBD1. Germline assignment: CDR1 SGHTA and CDR2 FQGNSA. The CDR3 extends over 16 amino acids. The V segment lost 6 bases and the J segment 0 bases; nucleotides outside the gene matches: 9. This CDR3 is CASRPPGTASTDTQYF. As DNA, the CDR3 is TGTGCCAGCAGGCCCCCCGGGACAGCAAGCACAGATACGCAGTATTTT.

The rearrangement joins TRBV19 to TRBJ1-2; D may be TRBD1 (5 bases). The germline gives CDR1 LNHDA, CDR2 SQIVND (reference sequence). The CDR3 is made up of 14 amino acids. V was cut by 6 bases and J by 3 bases, with 14 bases left in between. In DNA form, the CDR3 reads TGTGCCAGTAGCTTGGCTGGGGGGGACTATGGCTACACCTTC. This gives the protein CASSLAGGDYGYTF.

The count of this clone is one. The genes are TRBV6-5 and TRBJ2-6; no firm D call. Trimming left V 6 bases short and J 4 bases short, with 10 bases between. Per germline, CDR1 MNHEY and CDR2 SVGAGI. The CDR3 has 14 residues. CDR3 region: CASSRHGGANVLTF. In nucleotides, the CDR3 is TGTGCCAGCAGCCGCCACGGGGGGGCCAACGTCCTGACTTTC.

This CDR3 reads CSASGQGARTGELFF. The CDR3 region has the DNA TGCAGTGCTAGTGGACAGGGGGCACGCACCGGGGAGCTGTTTTTT. The chain carries TRBV20-1 and TRBJ2-2; TRBD1 matches at 11 bases. CDR1 and CDR2 from the germline V gene are DFQATT and SNEGSKA (reference sequence). This CDR3 is built from 15 residues. The V gene end was trimmed by 3 bases and the J gene end by 4 bases; junction bases not matched to a gene: 4.

The chain is built from TRBV12-3 or TRBV12-4 and TRBJ1-1; D gene uncertain. V shed 3 bases and J shed 5 bases, with 10 bases lying between them. The CDR3 consists of 13 residues. DNA of the CDR3: TGTGCCAGCAGTTTGGCGGCGTCAACTGAAGCTTTCTTT. As protein: CASSLAASTEAFF.

This clone showed up just once. CDR3 loop: CASSRSEMGYTF. CDR3 nucleotides: TGTGCCAGCAGTCGGTCCGAGATGGGCTACACCTTC. This chain joins TRBV28 and TRBJ1-2; D unresolved. Trimming removed 5 bases at V and 8 bases at J, with 12 bases between. CDR1 is MDHEN and CDR2 is SYDVKM in the germline V gene. The CDR3 totals 12 residues.

This clone was observed a handful of times. V is TRBV6-2 or TRBV6-3 and J is TRBJ1-2, with D maybe TRBD1 (6 bases). Looked up from germline, CDR1 is MNHEY and CDR2 is SVGEGT. The CDR3 length is 14 residues. The V gene lost 6 bases and the J gene lost 4 bases, with 15 bases spanning the gap. CDR3 coding DNA: TGTGCCAGCAGCCATAAGACAGGAGCCTATGGCTACACCTTC. Its translation is CASSHKTGAYGYTF.

There are a few counts of this clone. The chain has TRBV5-4 and TRBJ2-1, with 10 bases lining up with TRBD1. This CDR3 is 16 amino acids long. Losses at the gene ends were 2 bases for V and 0 bases for J; bases not matched to a gene: 2. Germline V lookup: CDR1 SGHNT, CDR2 YYREEE (reference sequence). DNA of the CDR3: TGTGCCAGCAGCTTAAGGACAGGGGGCTCCTACAATGAGCAGTTCTTC. Its protein product is CASSLRTGGSYNEQFF.

The chain joins TRBV2 to TRBJ2-1; D gene uncertain. CDR3 size: 11 residues. The V and J ends lost 7 bases and 6 bases respectively, with 7 bases between them. Germline CDR1 SNHLY, CDR2 FYNNEI. CDR3 sequence (DNA): TGTGCCAGCATGAACAGCAATGAGCAGTTCTTC. Translating gives CASMNSNEQFF.

The CDR3 DNA is TGTGCCAGCAGCCCCGGCTGGACCGGGGAGCTGTTTTTT. Its translation is CASSPGWTGELFF. The gene calls are TRBV7-9 and TRBJ2-2; D not resolved. The CDR3 runs 13 residues. V dropped 5 bases and J dropped 5 bases, with 9 bases sitting between them. Germline loops: CDR1 SEHNR, CDR2 FQNEAQ (reference sequence).

The chain uses TRBV11-2 and TRBJ2-1; 7 bases line up with TRBD1. Losses at the gene ends were 1 base for V and 3 bases for J; bases not matched to a gene: 9. Germline values: CDR1 SGHAT, CDR2 FQNNGV. The CDR3 loop spans 17 amino acids. The CDR3, as DNA: TGTGCCAGCAGCTTAGCGGTGGGCAGGGGGATCTACAATGAGCAGTTCTTC. This codes for CASSLAVGRGIYNEQFF.

V usage is TRBV19 and J usage is TRBJ2-1; D is possibly TRBD2 (6 bases). Looked up from germline, CDR1 is LNHDA and CDR2 is SQIVND (reference sequence). V was trimmed by 3 bases and J by 5 bases, leaving 17 bases between them. CDR3 length: 16 residues. The CDR3 region is CASSISADGRHNEQFF. The CDR3, as DNA: TGTGCCAGTAGTATTTCTGCCGACGGGAGACACAATGAGCAGTTCTTC.

The chain uses TRBV16 and TRBJ2-1; D is possibly TRBD2 (5 bases). V was clipped by 5 bases and J by 9 bases, with 14 bases between them. Germline V gene lookup returns CDR1 KGHSY and CDR2 FQNENV. This CDR3 is built from 13 residues. The CDR3 is CASSGSSRVEQFF. The DNA for the CDR3 is TGTGCCAGCAGCGGGAGTAGTCGGGTTGAGCAGTTCTTC.

The chain uses TRBV11-2 and TRBJ1-2; weak D call: TRBD1 (6 bases). Germline CDR1 is SGHAT and CDR2 is FQNNGV. This CDR3 has 13 amino acids. V gave up 5 bases and J gave up 5 bases, with 12 bases separating them. The CDR3 sequence is CASSGRGRYGYTF. As DNA, the CDR3 is TGTGCCAGCAGCGGCAGGGGACGTTATGGCTACACCTTC.

With respect to this clone: Other DNA sequences in the sample encode the same CDR3. This rearrangement joins TRBV15 to TRBJ2-2, with D unclear. CDR3 length: 13 residues. V lost 1 base to trimming and J lost 4 bases, with 4 bases between them. Germline V gene sequence: CDR1 LNHNV, CDR2 YYDKDF (reference sequence). CDR3 residues: CATSRAGTGELFF. For the CDR3, the DNA is TGTGCCACCAGCAGAGCGGGCACCGGGGAGCTGTTTTTT.

The table lists this clone with a count of one. V usage is TRBV30 and J usage is TRBJ2-3; 8 bases fit TRBD2. The V and J ends lost 5 bases and 9 bases, in that order; junction bases with no gene match: 7. CDR3 size: 12 residues. Germline CDR1 is GTSNPN and CDR2 is SVGIG (reference sequence). The CDR3 sequence: CAWGLSGSTQYF. Here the CDR3 DNA reads TGTGCCTGGGGCTTAAGCGGGAGCACGCAGTATTTT.

The V call is TRBV6-5, the J call TRBJ1-1; a possible D gene is TRBD1 (5 bases). The CDR3 is 12 amino acids. Germline V CDR1 and CDR2: MNHEY, SVGAGI. V dropped 7 bases and J dropped 4 bases, with 10 bases sitting between them. The CDR3 DNA is TGTGCCAGCAATCAGGGTGGCACTGAAGCTTTCTTT. Its protein product is CASNQGGTEAFF.

The rearrangement uses TRBV5-1 and TRBJ1-3; D gene unclear. V lost 0 bases to trimming and J lost 2 bases, with 6 bases between them. Looked up from germline, CDR1 is SGHRS and CDR2 is YFSETQ. The CDR3 contains 14 residues. CDR3 coding DNA: TGCGCCAGCAGCTTGGTGGGAACTGGAAACACCATATATTTT. Translation gives CASSLVGTGNTIYF.

This clone was observed a few times. Written as DNA, the CDR3 is TGTGCCAGCAGCAGAACTAGCGGGGACCACAATGAGCAGTTCTTC. Translated, it gives CASSRTSGDHNEQFF. The V gene is TRBV6-5, the J gene TRBJ2-1, with 10 bases identical to TRBD2. Germline values: CDR1 MNHEY, CDR2 SVGAGI. V lost 6 bases to trimming and J lost 5 bases; unmatched junction nucleotides: 7. The CDR3 is 15 residues long.

Written as DNA, the CDR3 is TGCGCCAGCAGTACTGGACACTCGAACACTGAAGCTTTCTTT. Translation gives CASSTGHSNTEAFF. The chain has TRBV5-1 and TRBJ1-1, with D perhaps matching TRBD1 (5 bases). In germline, CDR1 is SGHRS, CDR2 YFSETQ. The ends were cut back, 5 bases at V and 1 base at J, with 12 bases in the middle. The length of the CDR3 is 14 residues.

The chain links TRBV5-1 to TRBJ1-2; 10 bases line up with TRBD1. CDR1 and CDR2 (germline): SGHRS, YFSETQ. The CDR3 has 17 residues. Unmatched junction bases numbered 9, after V lost 0 bases and J lost 4 bases. CDR3 in amino acids: CASSLGVPGQGPYGYTF. The CDR3 nucleotides are TGCGCCAGCAGCTTGGGGGTCCCGGGACAGGGGCCCTATGGCTACACCTTC. The full variable domain, its missing parts supplied by reference TRBV5-1 and TRBJ1-2, is KAGVTQTPRYLIKTRGQQVTLSCSPISGHRSVSWYQQTPGQGLQFLFEYFSETQRNKGNFPGRFSGRQFSNSRSEMNVSTLELGDSALYLCASSLGVPGQGPYGYTFGSGTRLTVV.